These 8 T cell receptor beta chains originate from one sample sequenced in a study of CD8 T cells in Susac syndrome. 0.5 to 1 ug RNA was reverse transcribed with random hexamers. TCRdb reprocessed the immunoSEQ multiplex PCR reads via MiXCR and lists one record per CDR3 protein. Of 140,000 or so distinct CDR3 sequences listed, roughly 94% are singletons. The specimen sequenced was CD4+ T cells from PBMCs. The origin of the receptors is a human donor in good health.

V usage is TRBV6-5 and J usage is TRBJ1-2; D is unclear. The germline CDR1 and CDR2 sequences are MNHEY and SVGAGI. This CDR3 contains 13 residues. V was shortened by 5 bases and J by 1 base, with 8 bases between the two germline ends. CDR3: CASSDDFNYGYTF. As DNA, the CDR3 is TGTGCCAGCAGTGATGATTTTAACTATGGCTACACCTTC.

The chain is built from TRBV5-1 and TRBJ2-7; no clear D gene. The V end lost 4 bases, the J end lost 0 bases, and 11 bases lay between the germline ends. Germline-derived CDR1 and CDR2 are SGHRS and YFSETQ. The CDR3 runs 14 residues. The CDR3 nucleotides are TGCGCCAGCAGCATGACGGTGAGCTCCTACGAGCAGTACTTC. Translated, it gives CASSMTVSSYEQYF.

The table lists this clonotype with a count of one. V and J are TRBV9 and TRBJ1-5; a weak D match, TRBD1 (6 bases). The germline V gene has CDR1 SGDLS and CDR2 YYNGEE. The CDR3 runs to 15 residues. V lost 0 bases and J lost 0, with 7 bases in between. This CDR3 reads CASSVGGASNQPQHF. For the CDR3, the DNA is TGTGCCAGCAGCGTAGGGGGGGCTAGCAATCAGCCCCAGCATTTT.

The chain links TRBV28 to TRBJ1-2, with D perhaps matching TRBD1 (6 bases). The germline CDR1 and CDR2 sequences are MDHEN and SYDVKM. With 6 bases removed from V and 2 bases from J, the gap between germline ends came to 13 bases. The CDR3 has 14 amino acids. In DNA, the CDR3 is TGTGCCAGCAGCCAGAGGGGGGCCAACTATGGCTACACCTTC. Encoded protein: CASSQRGANYGYTF.

The gene calls are TRBV3-1 and TRBJ1-1; D may be TRBD1 (5 bases). The CDR3 has 12 residues. Germline V gene lookup returns CDR1 LGHDT and CDR2 YNNKEL (reference sequence). V was shortened by 7 bases and J by 6 bases, with 12 bases between the two germline ends. CDR3 protein: CASISGGSEAFF. Here the CDR3 DNA reads TGTGCCAGCATCAGTGGGGGTTCTGAAGCTTTCTTT.

The chain is built from TRBV6-5 and TRBJ1-1; tentative D call: TRBD1 (5 bases). CDR3 size: 14 residues. The ends were cut back, 2 bases at V and 1 base at J, with 8 bases in the middle. Germline CDR1 and CDR2: MNHEY and SVGAGI. The CDR3 DNA reads TGTGCCAGCAGTTACCTGGGGGGGAACACTGAAGCTTTCTTT. This sequence encodes CASSYLGGNTEAFF.

The chain recombines TRBV13 with TRBJ2-1; TRBD2 agrees at 10 bases. This CDR3 spans 16 amino acids. The junction had 5 bases not matched to a gene; V was cut back by 4 bases and J by 2 bases. Germline assignment: CDR1 PRHDT and CDR2 FYEKMQ (reference sequence). Here the CDR3 DNA reads TGTGCCAGCAGCTCGCTAGCGGGAGCTCCCTACAATGAGCAGTTCTTC. It is translated as CASSSLAGAPYNEQFF.

The chain links TRBV20-1 to TRBJ2-7, with TRBD2 matching over 9 bases. CDR3 length: 14 amino acids. Germline V gene data show CDR1 as DFQATT and CDR2 as SNEGSKA (reference sequence). Trimming took 4 bases from V and 6 from J; bases not matched to a gene: 10. The CDR3 sequence: CSATIAGVHSEQYF. DNA for the CDR3: TGCAGTGCTACCATAGCGGGAGTCCACAGCGAGCAGTACTTC.